A selection of T cell receptor beta chains follows, all from one sample in a study of cytomegalovirus exposure and HLA in healthy donors. The data were produced by immunoSEQ multiplex PCR, yet TCRdb's version contains in-frame clones alone and is incomplete. Of about 160,000 clones in the sample, 95% to 96% were seen once. Sequenced: PBMCs. All receptors derive from a woman younger than 30 in good health and CMV-seronegative. Each CDR3 is given with its conserved first and last residue. D genes are given only for firm matches. The size field is filled for only some rows; it gives once, few, many or a size class.

v_gene,j_gene,len,d_gene,abundance,CDR3aa,CDR3nt
TRBV6-1,TRBJ2-7,14,TRBD2,-,CASILSGGSYEQYF,TGTGCCAGCATCCTTAGCGGGGGCAGTTACGAGCAGTACTTC
TRBV7-3,TRBJ2-7,14,-,once,CASSRGGGLSEQYF,TGTGCCAGCAGCCGCGGAGGAGGCCTCTCCGAGCAGTACTTC
TRBV7-2,TRBJ1-6,16,-,-,CASSLARRQTNSPLHF,TGTGCCAGCAGCTTAGCGCGTAGACAGACAAATTCACCCCTCCACTTT
TRBV27,TRBJ2-7,15,TRBD2,once,CASRPSGGPAYEQYF,TGTGCCAGCAGACCGAGCGGGGGGCCGGCCTACGAGCAGTACTTC
TRBV5-1,TRBJ1-5,15,-,-,CASSPGLGGNQPQHF,TGCGCCAGCAGCCCGGGCCTAGGGGGCAATCAGCCCCAGCATTTT
TRBV6-5,TRBJ1-5,15,-,-,CASSSGQSSNQPQHF,TGTGCCAGCAGTTCAGGACAGAGTAGCAATCAGCCCCAGCATTTT
TRBV7-2,TRBJ2-5,15,TRBD1,-,CASSFSWTGVETQYF,TGTGCCAGCAGCTTTTCCTGGACAGGGGTTGAGACCCAGTACTTC
TRBV6-4,TRBJ2-6,14,-,-,CASGQSSGANVLTF,TGTGCCAGCGGACAGTCATCTGGGGCCAACGTCCTGACTTTC
TRBV18,TRBJ2-5,15,TRBD2,-,CASSPGLADPRTQYF,TGTGCCAGCTCACCTGGACTAGCGGACCCTCGGACCCAGTACTTC
TRBV9,TRBJ2-1,16,TRBD2,-,CASSVTSGGAYNEQFF,TGTGCCAGCAGCGTCACTAGCGGGGGGGCCTACAATGAGCAGTTCTTC
TRBV5-1,TRBJ1-5,15,TRBD1,once,CASSRDSYSNQPQHF,TGCGCCAGCAGCCGGGACAGCTATAGCAATCAGCCCCAGCATTTT
TRBV19,TRBJ1-4,15,-,-,CASSIVTTTNEKLFF,TGTGCCAGTAGTATCGTGACAACAACTAATGAAAAACTGTTTTTT
TRBV19,TRBJ1-3,15,-,few,CASSIDGSSGNTIYF,TGTGCCAGTAGTATAGACGGGAGCTCTGGAAACACCATATATTTT
TRBV19,TRBJ2-2,16,TRBD2,-,CASSAVRTSVSGELFF,TGTGCCAGTAGTGCCGTCAGGACTAGCGTCAGCGGGGAGCTGTTTTTT
TRBV19,TRBJ2-5,14,-,once,CASNPGGSKETQYF,TGTGCCAGTAACCCTGGAGGGAGCAAGGAGACCCAGTACTTC
TRBV6-1,TRBJ2-7,15,-,-,CASSTRDSRGGEQYF,TGTGCCAGCAGTACTCGGGACTCACGGGGCGGAGAGCAGTACTTC
TRBV7-6,TRBJ2-4,14,TRBD2,-,CASSLAGTSNIQYF,TGTGCCAGCAGCTTAGCGGGGACTAGTAACATTCAGTACTTC
TRBV10-1,TRBJ1-2,13,-,-,CASRLAPNYGYTF,TGCGCCAGCAGGCTAGCCCCTAACTATGGCTACACCTTC
TRBV30,TRBJ1-4,13,-,-,CAWGSRTGEKLFF,TGTGCCTGGGGGAGCCGGACGGGCGAAAAACTGTTTTTT
TRBV5-6,TRBJ1-1,14,TRBD1,-,CASSLTGGNTEAFF,TGTGCCAGCAGCTTGACAGGGGGGAACACTGAAGCTTTCTTT
TRBV19,TRBJ2-1,15,TRBD2,-,CASSNLAGIYNEQFF,TGTGCCAGTAGTAACCTAGCGGGGATTTACAATGAGCAGTTCTTC
TRBV6-1,TRBJ2-7,13,-,-,CASSATILYEQYF,TGTGCCAGCAGTGCCACTATACTTTACGAGCAGTACTTC
TRBV6-5,TRBJ1-4,14,-,-,CASSSQGLAEKLFF,TGTGCCAGCAGTTCCCAGGGGCTGGCTGAAAAACTGTTTTTT
TRBV6-6,TRBJ1-4,14,-,-,CASRGAGEVEKLFF,TGTGCCAGCAGGGGGGCAGGGGAAGTTGAAAAACTGTTTTTT
TRBV6-5,TRBJ1-5,14,-,few,CASRQGERNQPQHF,TGTGCCAGCAGGCAAGGAGAAAGGAATCAGCCCCAGCATTTT
TRBV11-2,TRBJ1-1,13,-,-,CASSFAGGTEAFF,TGTGCCAGCAGCTTCGCGGGGGGTACTGAAGCTTTCTTT
TRBV7-8,TRBJ1-1,17,TRBD1,once,CASSFSDRGRMNTEAFF,TGTGCCAGCAGCTTCTCGGACAGGGGGCGTATGAACACTGAAGCTTTCTTT
TRBV4-1,TRBJ1-2,17,TRBD1,-,CASSQDPGVTGGLGYTF,TGCGCCAGCAGCCAAGATCCCGGTGTGACAGGGGGCCTTGGCTACACCTTC
TRBV29-1,TRBJ1-2,11,-,-,CSVGQNYGYTF,TGCAGCGTAGGACAGAACTATGGCTACACCTTC
TRBV5-6,TRBJ2-7,12,-,-,CASSVGETEQYF,TGTGCCAGCAGCGTCGGGGAAACGGAGCAGTACTTC
TRBV2,TRBJ1-5,16,-,-,CASTPNQVRDNQPQHF,TGTGCCAGCACCCCTAACCAGGTTCGGGACAATCAGCCCCAGCATTTT
TRBV7-9,TRBJ2-3,15,-,-,CASSLKLDFTDTQYF,TGTGCCAGCAGCTTAAAGCTCGACTTCACAGATACGCAGTATTTT
TRBV6-6,TRBJ2-5,15,-,-,CASSYSAGNGETQYF,TGTGCCAGCAGTTACTCAGCAGGGAACGGTGAGACCCAGTACTTC
TRBV4-2,TRBJ2-1,12,-,-,CAASGAYNEQFF,TGTGCCGCCTCAGGGGCCTACAATGAGCAGTTCTTC
TRBV7-2,TRBJ1-2,15,TRBD1,-,CASSYKDRDNYGYTF,TGTGCCAGCAGCTACAAGGACAGGGATAACTATGGCTACACCTTC
TRBV7-2,TRBJ2-5,19,TRBD2,-,CASSPILRTSGGYQETQYF,TGTGCCAGCAGCCCGATTCTAAGGACTAGCGGGGGGTACCAAGAGACCCAGTACTTC
TRBV7-9,TRBJ2-5,11,-,-,CASSLGGTQYF,TGTGCCAGCAGCTTGGGGGGGACCCAGTACTTC
TRBV7-2,TRBJ2-1,15,-,-,CASSSGAATYNEQFF,TGTGCCAGCAGCTCAGGAGCGGCTACCTACAATGAGCAGTTCTTC
TRBV9,TRBJ1-1,14,-,-,CASSVDSMNTEAFF,TGTGCCAGCAGCGTAGACAGCATGAACACTGAAGCTTTCTTT
TRBV5-1,TRBJ1-6,14,-,-,CASSKNRENSPLHF,TGCGCCAGCAGCAAGAACCGGGAGAATTCACCCCTCCACTTT
TRBV18,TRBJ1-1,15,-,-,CASSYVTGTNTEAFF,TGTGCCAGCTCATATGTAACAGGGACGAACACTGAAGCTTTCTTT
TRBV7-2,TRBJ1-1,14,TRBD1,-,CASSTKGGQVEAFF,TGTGCCAGCAGCACCAAGGGGGGACAGGTAGAAGCTTTCTTT
TRBV7-9,TRBJ1-1,14,-,-,CASSLSPEGTEAFF,TGTGCCAGCAGCTTAAGTCCCGAGGGCACTGAAGCTTTCTTT
TRBV4-3,TRBJ2-3,13,TRBD1,-,CASSQAGTATQYF,TGCGCCAGCAGCCAAGCCGGGACAGCCACGCAGTATTTT
TRBV7-2,TRBJ2-1,16,-,-,CASTTGGGDNYNEQFF,TGTGCCAGCACCACCGGGGGAGGGGACAATTACAATGAGCAGTTCTTC
TRBV7-2,TRBJ1-5,16,-,-,CASSLAQTGSGQPQHF,TGTGCCAGCAGCTTAGCCCAAACAGGGTCGGGTCAGCCCCAGCATTTT
TRBV6-6,TRBJ1-1,15,-,-,CASSIGTPRDTEAFF,TGTGCCAGCAGTATAGGGACTCCGAGGGACACTGAAGCTTTCTTT
TRBV30,TRBJ2-1,13,TRBD1,-,CAWSTRTGNEQFF,TGTGCCTGGAGTACCCGGACAGGGAATGAGCAGTTCTTC
TRBV7-2,TRBJ1-2,15,TRBD1,-,CASSLLDWGQDGYTF,TGTGCCAGCAGCCTTTTAGATTGGGGACAGGATGGCTACACCTTC
TRBV9,TRBJ2-1,16,TRBD2,-,CASSRPRSGVDNEQFF,TGTGCCAGCAGCCGTCCACGGAGCGGGGTGGACAATGAGCAGTTCTTC
TRBV29-1,TRBJ2-5,12,-,-,CSVSTDSETQYF,TGCAGCGTTTCGACAGATTCGGAGACCCAGTACTTC
TRBV18,TRBJ2-6,16,-,-,CASSPRGVSGANVLTF,TGTGCCAGCTCACCACGGGGAGTCTCTGGGGCCAACGTCCTGACTTTC
TRBV6-1,TRBJ2-1,15,TRBD2,-,CASTTTSGVYNEQFF,TGTGCCAGCACCACGACTAGCGGGGTATACAATGAGCAGTTCTTC
TRBV7-7,TRBJ2-3,15,TRBD1,-,CASSFGTGRTDTQYF,TGTGCTAGCAGCTTTGGGACAGGTCGCACAGATACGCAGTATTTT
TRBV6-5,TRBJ2-1,13,TRBD2,-,CASSDYRRGEQFF,TGTGCCAGCAGTGATTACAGGCGGGGGGAGCAGTTCTTC